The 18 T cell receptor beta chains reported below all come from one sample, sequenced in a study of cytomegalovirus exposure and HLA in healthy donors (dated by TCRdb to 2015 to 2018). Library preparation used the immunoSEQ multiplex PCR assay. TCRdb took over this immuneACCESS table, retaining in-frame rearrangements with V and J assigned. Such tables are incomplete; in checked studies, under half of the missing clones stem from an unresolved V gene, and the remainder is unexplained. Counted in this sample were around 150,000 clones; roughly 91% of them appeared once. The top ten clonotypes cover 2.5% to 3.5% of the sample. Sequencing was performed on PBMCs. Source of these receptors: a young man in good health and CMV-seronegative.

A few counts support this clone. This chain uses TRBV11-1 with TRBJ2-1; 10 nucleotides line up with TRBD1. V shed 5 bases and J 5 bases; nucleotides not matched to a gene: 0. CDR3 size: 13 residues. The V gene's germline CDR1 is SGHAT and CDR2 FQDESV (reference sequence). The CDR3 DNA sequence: TGTGCCAGCAGCGGGACAGGGGACAATGAGCAGTTCTTC. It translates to CASSGTGDNEQFF.

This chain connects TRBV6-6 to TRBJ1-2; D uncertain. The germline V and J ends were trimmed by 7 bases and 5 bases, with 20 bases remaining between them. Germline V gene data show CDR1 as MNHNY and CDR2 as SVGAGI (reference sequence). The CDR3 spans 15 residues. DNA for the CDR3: TGTGCCAGCACTATCACTCGGGAGAACCCTTATGGCTACACCTTC. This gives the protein CASTITRENPYGYTF.

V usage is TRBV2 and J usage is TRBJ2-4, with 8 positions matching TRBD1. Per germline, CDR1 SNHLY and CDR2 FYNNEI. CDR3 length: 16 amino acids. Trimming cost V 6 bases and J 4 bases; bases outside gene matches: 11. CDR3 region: CASSADQGALKNIQYF. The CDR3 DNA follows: TGTGCCAGCAGCGCGGATCAGGGGGCCCTTAAAAACATTCAGTACTTC.

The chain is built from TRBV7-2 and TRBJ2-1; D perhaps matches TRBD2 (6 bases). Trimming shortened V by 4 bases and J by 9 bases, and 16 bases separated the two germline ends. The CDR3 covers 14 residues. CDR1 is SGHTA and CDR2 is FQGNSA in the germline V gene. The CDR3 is CASSSRQGLTEQFF. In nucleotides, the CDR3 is TGTGCCAGCAGCTCGAGGCAGGGACTGACTGAGCAGTTCTTC.

The CDR3 DNA reads TGTGCCAGCAGTATGGCGGCAGGGGCGTCGGGTACTAGTGGCTACACCTTC. It translates to CASSMAAGASGTSGYTF. The genes are TRBV28 and TRBJ1-2; a possible D gene is TRBD1 (6 bases). Trimming stripped 5 bases from V and 7 bases from J, with 26 bases between. The V gene's germline CDR1 is MDHEN and CDR2 SYDVKM. The CDR3 has 17 residues.

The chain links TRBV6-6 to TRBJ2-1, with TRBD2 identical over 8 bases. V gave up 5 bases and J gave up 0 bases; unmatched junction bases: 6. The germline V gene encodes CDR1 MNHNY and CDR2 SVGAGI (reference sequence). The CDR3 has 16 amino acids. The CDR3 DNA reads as TGTGCCAGCAGTCCGGGAGGGGTTAGCTCCTACAATGAGCAGTTCTTC. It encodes CASSPGGVSSYNEQFF.

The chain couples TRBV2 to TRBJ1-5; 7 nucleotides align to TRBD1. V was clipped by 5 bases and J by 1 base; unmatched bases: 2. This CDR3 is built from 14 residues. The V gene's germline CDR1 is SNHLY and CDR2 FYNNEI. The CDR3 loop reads CASSPDRSNQPQHF. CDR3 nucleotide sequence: TGTGCCAGCAGTCCGGACAGGAGCAATCAGCCCCAGCATTTT.

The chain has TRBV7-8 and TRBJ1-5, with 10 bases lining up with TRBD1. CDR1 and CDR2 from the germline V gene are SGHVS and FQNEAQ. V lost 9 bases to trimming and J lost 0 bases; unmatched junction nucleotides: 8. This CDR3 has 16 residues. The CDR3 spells CASGTGVGNSNQPQHF. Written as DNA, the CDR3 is TGTGCCAGTGGGACAGGGGTTGGGAATAGCAATCAGCCCCAGCATTTT.

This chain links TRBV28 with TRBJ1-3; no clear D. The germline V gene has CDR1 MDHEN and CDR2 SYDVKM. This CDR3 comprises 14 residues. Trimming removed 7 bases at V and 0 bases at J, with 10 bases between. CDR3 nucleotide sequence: TGTGCCAGCATCGCTGTGAGCTCTGGAAACACCATATATTTT. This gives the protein CASIAVSSGNTIYF.

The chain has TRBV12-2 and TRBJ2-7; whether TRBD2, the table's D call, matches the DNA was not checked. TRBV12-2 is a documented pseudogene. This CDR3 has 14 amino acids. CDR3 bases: TGTGCAAAGGGCCTAGCGGGGGTGACCTACGAGCAGTACGTC. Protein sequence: CAKGLAGVTYEQYV.

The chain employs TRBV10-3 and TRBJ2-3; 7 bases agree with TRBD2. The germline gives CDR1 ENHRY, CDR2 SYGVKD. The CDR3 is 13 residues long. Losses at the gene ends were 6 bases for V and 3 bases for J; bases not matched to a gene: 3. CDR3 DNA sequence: TGTGCCATCAGGCCGGGACTAACAGATACGCAGTATTTT. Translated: CAIRPGLTDTQYF.

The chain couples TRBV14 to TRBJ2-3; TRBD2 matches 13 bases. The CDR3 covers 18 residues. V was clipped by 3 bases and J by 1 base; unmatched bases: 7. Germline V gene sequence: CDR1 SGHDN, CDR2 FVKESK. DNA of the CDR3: TGTGCCAGCAGCCACCGGACTAGCGGGGGCCTCCGCACAGATACGCAGTATTTT. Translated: CASSHRTSGGLRTDTQYF.

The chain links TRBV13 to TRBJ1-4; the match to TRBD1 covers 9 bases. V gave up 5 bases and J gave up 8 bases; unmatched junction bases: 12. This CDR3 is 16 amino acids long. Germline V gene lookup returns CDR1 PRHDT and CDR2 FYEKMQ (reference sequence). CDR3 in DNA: TGTGCCAGCAGCCCGAACAGGGGGCGGTCCCGGGAAAAACTGTTTTTT. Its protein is CASSPNRGRSREKLFF.

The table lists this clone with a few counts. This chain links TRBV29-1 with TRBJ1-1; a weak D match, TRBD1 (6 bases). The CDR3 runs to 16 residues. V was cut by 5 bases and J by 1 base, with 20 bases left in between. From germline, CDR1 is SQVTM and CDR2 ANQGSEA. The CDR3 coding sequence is TGCAGCGTTCCTAACCCCGCAGGGGTTGAGAACACTGAAGCTTTCTTT. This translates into CSVPNPAGVENTEAFF.

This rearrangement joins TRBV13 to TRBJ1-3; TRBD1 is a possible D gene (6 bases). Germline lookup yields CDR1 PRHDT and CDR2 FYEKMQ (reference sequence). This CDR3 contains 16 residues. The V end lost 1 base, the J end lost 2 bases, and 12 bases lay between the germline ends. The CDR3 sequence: CASSLVVQGPGNTIYF. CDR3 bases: TGTGCCAGCAGCTTAGTGGTACAGGGCCCTGGAAACACCATATATTTT.

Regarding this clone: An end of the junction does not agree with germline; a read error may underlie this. This chain's CDR3 is CASSPWGGTSRANVLTF. CDR3 nucleotide sequence: TGTGCCAGCAGCCCCTGGGGGGGAACCTCTAGGGCCAACGTCCTGACTTTC. The genes are TRBV5-6 and TRBJ2-6; 7 bases are a match to TRBD2. In germline, CDR1 is SGHDT, CDR2 YYEEEE. The CDR3 extends over 17 amino acids. Supplemented by reference TRBV5-6 and TRBJ2-6, the full variable domain reads DAGVTQSPTHLIKTRGQQVTLRCSPKSGHDTVSWYQQALGQGPQFIFQYYEEEERQRGNFPDRFSGHQFPNYSSELNVNALLLGDSALYLCASSPWGGTSRANVLTFGAGSRLTVL.

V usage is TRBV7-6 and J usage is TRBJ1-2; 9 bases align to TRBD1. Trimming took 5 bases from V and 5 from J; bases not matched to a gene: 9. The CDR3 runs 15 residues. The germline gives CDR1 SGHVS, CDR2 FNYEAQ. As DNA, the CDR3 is TGTGCCAGCAGCGACTTGGCAGGGACAGGGTATGGCTACACCTTC. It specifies CASSDLAGTGYGYTF.

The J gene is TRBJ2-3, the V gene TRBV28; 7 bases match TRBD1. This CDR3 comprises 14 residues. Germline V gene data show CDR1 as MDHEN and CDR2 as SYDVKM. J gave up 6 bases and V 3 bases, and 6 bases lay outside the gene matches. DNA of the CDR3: TGTGCCAGCAGTTTGACCGGGACAGTTGATACGCAGTATTTT. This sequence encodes CASSLTGTVDTQYF.